This TCR beta chain was recovered during a study of blood T cell repertoires in COVID-19. In the study overall: Some COVID-19 samples were acute and others convalescent; all came from the United States, Italy and Spain. T cells, B-cell-depleted T cells, or PBMCs provided the cDNA or gDNA that served as material.

The V gene lost 4 bases and the J gene lost 8 bases, with 11 bases spanning the gap. The CDR3 totals 12 residues. Germline assignment: CDR1 SGHAT and CDR2 FQNNGV. The Seattle patients, enrolled during active infection, were followed longitudinally. Some clones are missing from TCRdb's copy, which holds only in-frame ones; the method was immunoSEQ multiplex PCR. The sample consists of about 180,000 clones, approximately 80% of them appearing once. The V and J genes are TRBV11-2 and TRBJ1-2, with D uncertain. Sequencing was performed on peripheral blood. The receptor's source is a woman between 40 and 50 years old with COVID-19, enrolled during active disease. The CDR3 nucleotides read TGTGCCAGCAGCTCGCAGGCACAGGGCTACACCTTC. Amino acids: CASSSQAQGYTF. Complete variable domain (other parts from reference TRBV11-2 and TRBJ1-2): EAGVAQSPRYKIIEKRQSVAFWCNPISGHATLYWYQQILGQGPKLLIQFQNNGVVDDSQLPKDRFSAERLKGVDSTLKIQPAKLEDSAVYLCASSSQAQGYTFGSGTRLTVV.